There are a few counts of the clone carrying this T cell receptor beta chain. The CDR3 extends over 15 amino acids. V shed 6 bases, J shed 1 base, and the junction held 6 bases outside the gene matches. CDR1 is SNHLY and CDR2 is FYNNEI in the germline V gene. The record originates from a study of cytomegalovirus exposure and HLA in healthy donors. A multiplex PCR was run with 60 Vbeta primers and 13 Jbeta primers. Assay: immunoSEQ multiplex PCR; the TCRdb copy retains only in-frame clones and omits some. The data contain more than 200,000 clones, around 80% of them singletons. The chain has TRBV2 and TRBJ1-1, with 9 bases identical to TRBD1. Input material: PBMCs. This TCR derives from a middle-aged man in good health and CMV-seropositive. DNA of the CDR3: TGTGCCAGCAGGAAGGGGGACAGGGCGAACACTGAAGCTTTCTTT. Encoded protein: CASRKGDRANTEAFF.